Sequencing of this T cell receptor (beta chain) was carried out in a study of identical twins. The CDR3 covers 14 residues. Ten or more counts support this clonotype. Its antigen is still unknown. Sequence at one end of the junction differs from germline and may be a read error. The cDNA had a unique molecular identifier and a template-switch universal primer site. TCRdb passed the 5' RACE reads through MiXCR, listing each CDR3 protein once. Here the sample spans about 330,000 distinct CDR3 sequences, roughly an eighth being singletons. Study observations and caveats: Memory repertoires showed no such pattern, whereas abundant cord blood beta clonotypes carried fewer insertions. Models underestimated TCR alpha sharing (out-of-frame) in monozygotic twins. Alpha sequences that were out-of-frame and twin-shared showed an excess of low generation probability.

The same data also contributed to another study, on yellow fever vaccine responses in identical twins.

This TCR derives from a young woman in good health. The sample comprised CD8+ T cells sorted from blood. This chain joins TRBV12-3 or TRBV12-4 and TRBJ2-5; TRBD2 aligns across 9 bases. CDR3 coding DNA: TGTGCCAGCAATTTAGCGGGAGCTGGTGAGACCCAGTACTTC. Translated, it gives CASNLAGAGETQYF.